Sequencing of this T cell receptor beta chain was carried out in a study of metastatic and nonmetastatic thyroid tumors. Across the whole study: Repertoire comparison spanned blood and tumor or nodule tissue of malignant and benign thyroid patients.

TCRdb reassembled clones from the PCR reads with MiXCR. The table records around 25,000 clones, approximately 12% of them present only once. V was cut by 0 bases and J by 8 bases, with 13 bases left in between. Looked up from germline, CDR1 is DFQATT and CDR2 is SNEGSKA (reference sequence). CDR3 length: 13 residues. Study results and limitations: Malignant thyroid tumors reportedly had TCR beta diversity that was significantly higher than in benign nodules, in blood and tumor.

This clone was detected ten times or more. The antigen remains undetermined. Among the patients, none had received any treatment before thyroid surgery. Sequences were obtained from blood. This TCR came from a female donor with papillary thyroid cancer or a benign thyroid nodule (not recorded which). Some clones in this sample may be carry-over from other donors' samples. The chain combines TRBV20-1 with TRBJ1-2; possible D gene TRBD1, 5 bases. This chain's CDR3 is CSARDQRGYGYTF. Written as DNA, the CDR3 is TGCAGTGCTAGAGATCAGAGGGGTTACGGCTACACCTTC.